These 15 T cell receptor beta chains share one sample of origin, sequenced in a study of T cell repertoires in cytomegalovirus infection. Their antigen targets remain unknown. TCRdb reprocessed the reads via MiXCR and lists one record per CDR3 protein. This sample yields some 590,000 distinct CDR3 sequences, of which about 40% are seen a single time; about half belongs to the top ten. The source material was cultured PBMCs, sampled from culture after CMV antigen stimulation. These TCRs come from a human donor in good health (CMV status not recorded). Some clones in this sample may be carry-over from other donors' samples.

The chain has TRBV12-3 or TRBV12-4 and TRBJ1-5; D is uncertain. This CDR3 region has 11 residues. The V and J ends lost 6 bases and 9 bases respectively, with 9 bases between them. DNA of the CDR3: TGTGCCAGCAGCGCGGGGTCGCCCCAGCATTTT. Translation: CASSAGSPQHF.

The gene calls are TRBV6-5 and TRBJ1-1, with D unclear. The CDR3 has 13 amino acids. The V gene's germline CDR1 is MNHEY and CDR2 SVGAGI. V lost 10 bases to trimming and J lost 1 base, with 13 bases between them. CDR3 DNA sequence: TGTGCCATCCAGCGCGACTGGAACACTGAAGCTTTCTTT. This sequence encodes CAIQRDWNTEAFF.

This clonotype has a handful of counts. The rearrangement uses TRBV7-8 and TRBJ2-1, with a tentative D call TRBD2 (6 bases). The CDR3 runs to 12 residues. The V end lost 5 bases, the J end lost 10 bases, and 12 bases lay between the germline ends. Germline loops: CDR1 SGHVS, CDR2 FQNEAQ. Written as DNA, the CDR3 is TGTGCCAGCAGCACGGCTGGAGGGGAGCAGTTCTTC. Translating gives CASSTAGGEQFF.

The rearrangement joins TRBV30 to TRBJ2-1; D perhaps matches TRBD2 (6 bases). V lost 4 bases to trimming and J lost 9 bases, with 10 bases between them. The CDR3 extends over 11 amino acids. The V gene's germline CDR1 is GTSNPN and CDR2 SVGIG (reference sequence). CDR3 nucleotide sequence: TGTGCCTGGACTATGGGAGGTGAGCAGTTCTTC. This encodes CAWTMGGEQFF.

This clonotype was recorded a few times. The V call is TRBV7-2, the J call TRBJ1-1; D ambiguous. The V gene lost 6 bases and the J gene lost 4 bases, with 15 bases spanning the gap. The CDR3 spans 14 residues. Per germline, CDR1 SGHTA and CDR2 FQGNSA. CDR3 in DNA: TGTGCCAGCAGGCGCCACGTAGAGGCCACTGAAGCTTTCTTT. It codes for CASRRHVEATEAFF.

The CDR3 loop is CASSTRTGSSTDTQYF. The CDR3 DNA sequence: TGTGCCAGCAGCACCCGGACAGGGTCAAGCACAGATACGCAGTATTTT. The chain recombines TRBV7-8 with TRBJ2-3; 8 positions match TRBD1. This CDR3 has 16 residues. The germline V gene has CDR1 SGHVS and CDR2 FQNEAQ. Trimming removed 5 bases from V and 0 bases from J; junction bases left unmatched: 7.

This clonotype showed up just a few times. J is TRBJ1-1 and V is TRBV4-2, with TRBD1 matching over 7 bases. The germline V gene has CDR1 LGHNA and CDR2 YNFKEQ. V lost 0 bases, J lost 5 bases, and 3 bases stayed unmatched. The CDR3 is made up of 14 amino acids. As DNA, the CDR3 is TGTGCCAGCAGCCAAGACGGCAGGGGGACTGAAGCTTTCTTT. Amino acids: CASSQDGRGTEAFF.

CDR3 in DNA: TGTGCCAGCAACGGACTAGCGGGAGATTGGGGTGGGGGGAGTGAGCAGTTCTTC. This gives the protein CASNGLAGDWGGGSEQFF. This chain links TRBV6-1 with TRBJ2-1, with TRBD2 matching over 13 bases. Germline trimming cut 7 bases from V and 9 bases from J; bases unmatched to any gene: 18. The germline V gene encodes CDR1 MNHNS and CDR2 SASEGT. The CDR3 loop spans 18 amino acids.

This clonotype came up a few times. This rearrangement joins TRBV7-6 to TRBJ2-3; D gene ambiguous. V lost 6 bases to trimming and J lost 6 bases, with 16 bases between them. Germline V CDR1 and CDR2: SGHVS, FNYEAQ. The CDR3 consists of 14 residues. CDR3 coding DNA: TGTGCCAGCAGTCCACCTGTGGGCGGCGATACGCAGTATTTT. Its translation: CASSPPVGGDTQYF.

This clonotype was picked up a small number of times. This chain joins TRBV28 and TRBJ2-1; D remains ambiguous. This CDR3 is 12 amino acids long. Germline CDR1 is MDHEN and CDR2 is SYDVKM. Trimming removed 5 bases from V and 5 bases from J, with 7 bases in between. The CDR3 reads CASSLWNNEQFF. As DNA, the CDR3 is TGTGCCAGCAGTCTCTGGAACAATGAGCAGTTCTTC.

The CDR3 DNA is TGTGCCAGCAGTTATGGACGATACACAGATACGCAGTATTTT. Its translation is CASSYGRYTDTQYF. The chain employs TRBV6-5 and TRBJ2-3; D not certain. Looked up from germline, CDR1 is MNHEY and CDR2 is SVGAGI. Trimming took 3 bases from V and 2 from J, leaving 9 bases between them. CDR3 length equals 14 residues.

The chain is built from TRBV6-5 and TRBJ2-1; 9 bases align to TRBD2. V lost 8 bases and J lost 8; bases outside the gene matches: 7. The CDR3 spans 13 residues. Germline V gene lookup returns CDR1 MNHEY and CDR2 SVGAGI. In DNA form, the CDR3 reads TGTGCCAGCTGGCGGGGGGGCGTGGATGAGCAGTTCTTC. As protein: CASWRGGVDEQFF.

The chain is built from TRBV29-1 and TRBJ1-6; TRBD1 matches at 8 bases. Per the germline V gene, CDR1 is SQVTM and CDR2 is ANQGSEA. This CDR3 spans 13 amino acids. Unmatched junction bases numbered 8, after V lost 7 bases and J lost 9 bases. CDR3 in amino acids: CSARTGSGSPLHF. Here the CDR3 DNA reads TGCAGCGCTCGGACAGGGAGTGGTTCACCCCTCCACTTT.

The V and J genes are TRBV20-1 and TRBJ2-7, with D perhaps given as TRBD1 or TRBD2 (5 bases each). Germline V gene sequence: CDR1 DFQATT, CDR2 SNEGSKA (reference sequence). The V gene lost 4 bases and the J gene lost 7 bases, with 17 bases spanning the gap. This CDR3 comprises 13 residues. The CDR3 loop is CSAIAGTRGEQYF. CDR3 DNA sequence: TGCAGTGCTATCGCTGGGACCCGCGGGGAGCAGTACTTC.

The chain combines TRBV6-2 or TRBV6-3 with TRBJ2-7, with 7 nucleotides matching TRBD1. The length of the CDR3 is 15 residues. The germline gives CDR1 MNHEY, CDR2 SVGEGT. Trimming took 6 bases from V and 2 from J; bases not matched to a gene: 10. CDR3 sequence: CASSTYRGRAYEQYF. The CDR3 DNA is TGTGCCAGCAGCACCTACAGGGGCAGGGCCTACGAGCAGTACTTC.